Below are 28 T cell receptor beta chains sequenced from a single sample in a study of T cell responses to AZD1222 COVID-19 vaccine. Sequenced by immunoSEQ multiplex PCR; TCRdb stores in-frame clones only, minus some. The sample shows around 100,000 clones, about 87% of them seen only once. Sequenced material: peripheral blood, taken on day 0 of AZD1222 vaccination. Source of these receptors: an adult in good health.

V is TRBV28 and J is TRBJ2-3, with a possible D match to TRBD1 (6 bases). The CDR3 covers 16 residues. In germline, CDR1 is MDHEN, CDR2 SYDVKM. Between the trimmed V and J ends, which lost 2 bases and 1 base, there was a span of 13 bases. CDR3 residues: CASSLQGLGGTDTQYF. The CDR3 DNA reads TGTGCCAGCAGTTTACAGGGGCTGGGCGGCACAGATACGCAGTATTTT.

The chain has TRBV6-4 and TRBJ1-5; D gene unclear. The CDR3 consists of 13 residues. V was clipped by 5 bases and J by 6 bases, with 11 bases between them. Looked up from germline, CDR1 is MRHNA and CDR2 is SNTAGT. CDR3 coding DNA: TGTGCCAGCAGTTTTGGGTCCGGTCAGCCCCAGCATTTT. Translation gives CASSFGSGQPQHF.

The chain carries TRBV2 and TRBJ1-2, with D perhaps TRBD1 (6 bases). CDR1 is SNHLY, CDR2 FYNNEI, per germline. This CDR3 contains 14 residues. Deletions cut 6 bases from V and 3 bases from J, with 14 bases between. DNA of the CDR3: TGTGCCAGCAGCTGGGACAAGTCCTACTATGGCTACACCTTC. Its protein product is CASSWDKSYYGYTF.

This chain uses TRBV12-3 or TRBV12-4 with TRBJ1-1, with D unclear. V shed 5 bases and J shed 4 bases, with 8 bases lying between them. This CDR3 contains 12 residues. The CDR3 region has the DNA TGTGCCAGCAGTCGGGCGGGCACTGAAGCTTTCTTT. Residues: CASSRAGTEAFF.

The chain couples TRBV18 to TRBJ2-1; 7 nucleotides align to TRBD2. After removal of 3 bases from V and 10 bases from J, the junction contained 3 bases not matched to a gene. Looked up from germline, CDR1 is KGHSH and CDR2 is LQKENI. The CDR3 length is 12 residues. Here the CDR3 reads CASSPQREEQFF. In nucleotides, the CDR3 is TGTGCCAGCTCACCGCAGCGGGAAGAGCAGTTCTTC.

This chain joins TRBV9 and TRBJ2-3; D is unclear. Germline V gene sequence: CDR1 SGDLS, CDR2 YYNGEE. The CDR3 spans 12 residues. V was shortened by 0 bases and J by 4 bases, with 3 bases between the two germline ends. The CDR3 DNA follows: TGTGCCAGCAGCGTAGGATCAGATACGCAGTATTTT. The encoded protein is CASSVGSDTQYF.

V usage is TRBV29-1 and J usage is TRBJ2-1; 9 bases are shared with TRBD2. Trimming cost V 4 bases and J 4 bases; bases outside gene matches: 5. CDR1 and CDR2 from the germline V gene are SQVTM and ANQGSEA. The CDR3 is 14 amino acids. CDR3 coding DNA: TGCAGCGTTGCGGCGGGAGGGCCTTACAATGAGCAGTTCTTC. Amino acids: CSVAAGGPYNEQFF.

In this sample, this clone turned up once. J is TRBJ1-2 and V is TRBV2; no definite D call. The V end was cut by 0 bases, the J end by 4 bases, with 15 bases between. The CDR3 loop spans 16 amino acids. Germline CDR1 reads SNHLY; CDR2 reads FYNNEI. In DNA, the CDR3 is TGTGCCAGCAGTGAAGCGCTTCACCGTCTATTCTATGGCTACACCTTC. This translates into CASSEALHRLFYGYTF.

The chain couples TRBV27 to TRBJ1-3, with 7 bases identical to TRBD1. After removal of 6 bases from V and 0 bases from J, the junction contained 5 bases not matched to a gene. The CDR3 length is 15 residues. The germline CDR1 and CDR2 sequences are MNHEY and SMNVEV (reference sequence). The CDR3 region has the DNA TGTGCCAGCAGCCCTGACAGGGTCTCTGGAAACACCATATATTTT. Its protein product is CASSPDRVSGNTIYF.

The chain uses TRBV5-5 and TRBJ1-3, with D perhaps matching TRBD1 (6 bases). Germline lookup yields CDR1 SGHKS and CDR2 YYEKEE (reference sequence). The CDR3 sequence is 15 residues long. Trimming shortened V by 1 base and J by 0 bases, and 8 bases separated the two germline ends. The CDR3 here is CASSLTGPSGNTIYF. CDR3 DNA sequence: TGTGCCAGCAGCTTGACAGGGCCCTCTGGAAACACCATATATTTT.

The DNA for the CDR3 is TGTGCCAGCAGCTCCTCTTTTAGCGGGGGGGCCTTGGGCACCGGGGAGCTGTTTTTT. Encoded protein: CASSSSFSGGALGTGELFF. The V and J genes are TRBV11-3 and TRBJ2-2, with TRBD2 matching over 11 bases. CDR1 is SGHNT, CDR2 YENEEA, per germline. Unmatched junction bases numbered 14, after V lost 4 bases and J lost 4 bases. This CDR3 has 19 residues.

This chain joins TRBV21-1 and TRBJ1-6; the table gives TRBD1 as D, unverified against the DNA. TRBV21-1 is an annotated pseudogene. CDR3 length equals 18 residues. This CDR3 reads CASSKEGGRATYNSPLHF. CDR3 nucleotides: TGTGCCAGCAGCAAAGAAGGGGGTCGCGCGACGTATAATTCACCCCTCCACTTT.

This chain links TRBV6-1 with TRBJ1-1, with D unresolved. The V end lost 3 bases, the J end lost 0 bases, and 8 bases lay between the germline ends. The CDR3 length is 14 residues. Germline V lookup: CDR1 MNHNS, CDR2 SASEGT. The CDR3, as DNA: TGTGCCAGCAGTGAGGACTTACTGAACACTGAAGCTTTCTTT. Amino acid sequence: CASSEDLLNTEAFF.

This chain uses TRBV19 with TRBJ1-6; no firm D call. The germline V and J ends were trimmed by 9 bases and 7 bases, with 19 bases remaining between them. The CDR3 has 15 amino acids. From germline, CDR1 is LNHDA and CDR2 SQIVND (reference sequence). Here the CDR3 reads CASLPTPNLNSPLHF. The CDR3 DNA is TGTGCCAGCCTGCCTACCCCGAACCTAAATTCACCCCTCCACTTT.

This clone was detected only once. The chain is built from TRBV28 and TRBJ1-3; D is ambiguous. Germline CDR1 MDHEN, CDR2 SYDVKM. The CDR3 covers 16 residues. The V gene lost 2 bases and the J gene lost 0 bases, with 11 bases spanning the gap. For the CDR3, the DNA is TGTGCCAGCAGTTTACATAGTGGATCCTCTGGAAACACCATATATTTT. Translating it yields CASSLHSGSSGNTIYF.

V and J are TRBV6-5 and TRBJ2-7, with D perhaps matching TRBD2 (5 bases). CDR3 length: 13 residues. The germline CDR1 and CDR2 sequences are MNHEY and SVGAGI. The V gene lost 5 bases and the J gene lost 3 bases, with 11 bases spanning the gap. The CDR3 loop is CASSPRTLYEQYF. The CDR3 bases are TGTGCCAGCAGTCCCCGGACTCTCTACGAGCAGTACTTC.

This chain joins TRBV15 and TRBJ1-1, with TRBD1 identical over 9 bases. V was clipped by 8 bases and J by 3 bases; unmatched bases: 10. Germline V gene data show CDR1 as LNHNV and CDR2 as YYDKDF (reference sequence). The length of the CDR3 is 15 residues. The CDR3: CATGTGRSRDTEAFF. The CDR3 DNA is TGTGCCACCGGGACAGGGAGGAGTCGGGACACTGAAGCTTTCTTT.

The V and J genes are TRBV14 and TRBJ2-7; TRBD2 is a possible D gene (6 bases). Trimming left V 4 bases short and J 2 bases short, with 21 bases between. This CDR3 comprises 17 residues. Germline CDR1 is SGHDN and CDR2 is FVKESK. The CDR3 protein is CASSPQQMSSEAYEQYF. CDR3 nucleotides: TGTGCCAGCAGCCCCCAGCAAATGTCTAGCGAAGCCTACGAGCAGTACTTC.

This clone was counted once. This rearrangement joins TRBV7-8 to TRBJ2-4; 14 bases are shared with TRBD2. In germline, CDR1 is SGHVS, CDR2 FQNEAQ. CDR3 size: 17 residues. Trimming removed 5 bases from V and 6 bases from J; junction bases left unmatched: 9. CDR3 residues: CASSPSNGLAGGNIQYF. Written as DNA, the CDR3 is TGTGCCAGCAGCCCCTCGAACGGACTAGCGGGAGGAAACATTCAGTACTTC.

The chain joins TRBV28 to TRBJ2-5, with D unclear. Germline V lookup: CDR1 MDHEN, CDR2 SYDVKM. With 6 bases removed from V and 5 bases from J, the gap between germline ends came to 10 bases. This CDR3 has 12 amino acids. CDR3 coding DNA: TGTGCCAGCAGCCCCCTGAGGGAGACCCAGTACTTC. This sequence encodes CASSPLRETQYF.

This chain uses TRBV15 with TRBJ2-7, with 7 positions matching TRBD2. V lost 1 base, J lost 5 bases, and 14 bases stayed unmatched. CDR1 LNHNV and CDR2 YYDKDF come from the germline V gene (reference sequence). This CDR3 comprises 17 residues. The CDR3 loop is CATSRGRSWLADDEQYF. DNA for the CDR3: TGTGCCACCAGCAGAGGGAGGTCGTGGCTAGCGGATGACGAGCAGTACTTC.

The CDR3 sequence: CASSERQNQPQHF. The CDR3 bases are TGTGCCAGCAGTGAACGGCAGAATCAGCCCCAGCATTTT. V gene TRBV6-1 combines with J gene TRBJ1-5, with D unclear. V was shortened by 2 bases and J by 4 bases, with 6 bases between the two germline ends. The CDR3 sequence is 13 residues long. Per the germline V gene, CDR1 is MNHNS and CDR2 is SASEGT.

V and J are TRBV6-2 or TRBV6-3 and TRBJ2-1, with D tentatively TRBD2 (5 bases). CDR3 length equals 13 residues. The V and J ends lost 6 bases and 6 bases respectively, with 12 bases between them. Germline V gene sequence: CDR1 MNHEY, CDR2 SVGEGT. The DNA of the CDR3 is TGTGCCAGCAGCCCCCTAGCTTCCAATGAGCAGTTCTTC. This translates into CASSPLASNEQFF.

This rearrangement joins TRBV19 to TRBJ1-1, with D perhaps TRBD1 (6 bases). From germline, CDR1 is LNHDA and CDR2 SQIVND (reference sequence). The CDR3 is 15 amino acids. Trimming removed 3 bases at V and 6 bases at J, with 17 bases between. The CDR3: CASSIQGILYPEAFF. The CDR3, as DNA: TGTGCCAGTAGTATTCAGGGGATACTCTATCCTGAAGCTTTCTTT.

The rearrangement joins TRBV2 to TRBJ1-5; no reliable D call. The V gene lost 6 bases and the J gene lost 11 bases, with 14 bases spanning the gap. The CDR3 extends over 12 amino acids. Germline assignment: CDR1 SNHLY and CDR2 FYNNEI. The CDR3 region is CASRADMAAQHF. Written as DNA, the CDR3 is TGTGCCAGCAGAGCCGACATGGCGGCCCAGCATTTT.

The V call is TRBV7-2, the J call TRBJ1-2, with 10 bases identical to TRBD1. Germline V lookup: CDR1 SGHTA, CDR2 FQGNSA. Losses at the gene ends were 2 bases for V and 7 bases for J; bases not matched to a gene: 7. The CDR3 totals 15 residues. In nucleotides, the CDR3 is TGTGCCAGCAGCTTACAAGGACAGGGGGTCGGTGGCTACACCTTC. Its protein product is CASSLQGQGVGGYTF.

The chain employs TRBV11-2 and TRBJ1-3; D not resolved. The CDR3 extends over 15 amino acids. The germline V gene has CDR1 SGHAT and CDR2 FQNNGV. V was cut by 4 bases and J by 0 bases, with 10 bases left in between. The DNA of the CDR3 is TGTGCCAGCAGCTCCCTCAGGATCTCTGGAAACACCATATATTTT. It specifies CASSSLRISGNTIYF.

This clone was seen a few times. V gene TRBV3-1 (or the pseudogene TRBV3-2) combines with J gene TRBJ2-7; TRBD2 agrees at 8 bases. Germline assignment: CDR1 LGHDT and CDR2 YNNKEL (reference sequence). There are 15 residues in the CDR3. Germline trimming cut 3 bases from V and 3 bases from J; bases unmatched to any gene: 7. In DNA form, the CDR3 reads TGTGCCAGCAGCCATGATCTCCGGGAGGGCTACGAGCAGTACTTC. Encoded protein: CASSHDLREGYEQYF.